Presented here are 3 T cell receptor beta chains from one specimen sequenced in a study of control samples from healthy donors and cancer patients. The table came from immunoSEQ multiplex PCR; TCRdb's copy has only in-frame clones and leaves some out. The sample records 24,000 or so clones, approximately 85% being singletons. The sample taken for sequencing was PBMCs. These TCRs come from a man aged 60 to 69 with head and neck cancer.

The CDR3 DNA reads TGTGCCACCAGTGATGGGGGGAGAGGCACAGATACGCAGTATTTT. It encodes CATSDGGRGTDTQYF. The gene calls are TRBV24-1 and TRBJ2-3, with D tentatively TRBD2 (6 bases). V lost 3 bases, J lost 1 base, and 10 bases lay in between. Germline assignment: CDR1 KGHDR and CDR2 SFDVKD. The CDR3 has 15 residues.

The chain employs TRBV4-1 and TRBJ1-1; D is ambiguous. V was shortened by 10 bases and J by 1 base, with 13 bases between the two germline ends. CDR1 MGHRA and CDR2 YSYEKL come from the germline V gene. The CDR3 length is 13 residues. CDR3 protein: CATSGPGNTEAFF. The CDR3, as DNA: TGCGCCACCTCCGGCCCAGGGAACACTGAAGCTTTCTTT.

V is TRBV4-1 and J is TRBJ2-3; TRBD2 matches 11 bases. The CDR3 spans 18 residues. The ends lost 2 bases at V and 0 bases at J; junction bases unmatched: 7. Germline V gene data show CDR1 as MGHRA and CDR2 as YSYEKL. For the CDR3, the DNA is TGCGCCAGCAGCCAATTACTGACTAGCGGGACTAGCACAGATACGCAGTATTTT. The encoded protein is CASSQLLTSGTSTDTQYF.